What follows are 6 T cell receptor beta chains derived from one specimen sequenced in a study of regulatory T cells in long-lasting Graves disease. The sample's time point: persistent/refractory GD, antithyroid drugs over 5 years with positive TRAb. PBMC-extracted RNA yielded the TCR library. Sequencing libraries for TCR beta were prepared with iRepertoire HTBI primers and Arm-PCR of CDR3 regions. TCRdb recomputed calls from the multiplex PCR reads with MiXCR, one row per CDR3 protein. There are roughly 450,000 distinct CDR3 sequences in the sample; around 20% occur only once, and approximately 8% lies in the top ten. Sequenced material: peripheral blood mononuclear cells (PBMCs), taken when the disease was refractory, from a patient treated with antithyroid drugs. Every receptor here comes from a female donor with Graves disease.

This clonotype was recorded a few times. This chain joins TRBV28 and TRBJ2-7; 8 bases agree with TRBD2. Trimming cost V 3 bases and J 6 bases; bases outside gene matches: 4. In germline, CDR1 is MDHEN, CDR2 SYDVKM. This CDR3 has 13 amino acids. CDR3 sequence (DNA): TGTGCCAGCAGTTTCGCAGCGGGAGTCGAGCAGTACTTC. This translates into CASSFAAGVEQYF.

V usage is TRBV20-1 and J usage is TRBJ2-1, with 11 bases lining up with TRBD2. CDR1 and CDR2 (germline): DFQATT, SNEGSKA (reference sequence). The ends lost 4 bases at V and 7 bases at J; junction bases unmatched: 3. The CDR3 has 13 amino acids. The CDR3 here is CSAMTSGMNEQFF. The CDR3 DNA is TGCAGTGCTATGACTAGCGGGATGAATGAGCAGTTCTTC.

The chain uses TRBV7-3 and TRBJ1-1, with 8 bases identical to TRBD1. Trimming at V came to 7 bases and at J to 4 bases, leaving 8 bases not matched to a gene. This CDR3 is built from 14 residues. Germline-derived CDR1 and CDR2 are SGHTA and FQGTGA. The DNA for the CDR3 is TGTGCCAGCAACCAAGGGCAGGGGGCCACTGAAGCTTTCTTT. Its protein product is CASNQGQGATEAFF.

This clonotype was detected many times. CDR3 sequence reads: CASSLEWATLGTTQETQYF. The CDR3 bases are TGTGCCAGCAGTTTAGAATGGGCGACGCTGGGGACTACCCAAGAGACCCAGTACTTC. The rearrangement uses TRBV28 and TRBJ2-5; 7 bases line up with TRBD2. This CDR3 comprises 19 residues. Trimming removed 2 bases from V and 1 base from J; junction bases left unmatched: 16. Germline CDR1 reads MDHEN; CDR2 reads SYDVKM.

The chain links TRBV7-9 to TRBJ2-7, with D hard to call. This CDR3 region has 13 residues. Germline V CDR1 and CDR2: SEHNR, FQNEAQ (reference sequence). V was trimmed by 5 bases and J by 3 bases, leaving 11 bases between them. The CDR3 bases are TGTGCCAGCAGCCCCAAAAAGGACTACGAGCAGTACTTC. Residues: CASSPKKDYEQYF.

The rearrangement joins TRBV5-1 to TRBJ2-7; TRBD2 aligns across 8 bases. The length of the CDR3 is 15 residues. Trimming took 4 bases from V and 3 from J; bases not matched to a gene: 9. From germline, CDR1 is SGHRS and CDR2 YFSETQ. The chain's CDR3 is CASSLSGTRYYEQYF. The CDR3 DNA reads as TGCGCCAGCAGCCTCAGTGGGACTAGATACTACGAGCAGTACTTC. Filled out from reference TRBV5-1 and TRBJ2-7, the complete variable domain reads KAGVTQTPRYLIKTRGQQVTLSCSPISGHRSVSWYQQTPGQGLQFLFEYFSETQRNKGNFPGRFSGRQFSNSRSEMNVSTLELGDSALYLCASSLSGTRYYEQYFGPGTRLTVT.